The 26 T cell receptor beta chains below come from one sample, sequenced in a study of blood T cell repertoires in COVID-19. Profiled with immunoSEQ multiplex PCR; TCRdb holds only in-frame clones, not every one. The repertoire includes 250,000 to 300,000 clones, 89% of them detected once, and approximately 2% sits in the top ten. Input material: PBMCs or T cells enriched from blood (not recorded which). The receptors stem from a woman in her sixties who had recovered from COVID-19.

This clone was seen just once. The chain couples TRBV5-1 to TRBJ2-5; 7 nucleotides align to TRBD2. TRBJ2-7 explains the end of the DNA better; the J call may be wrong. Germline V gene data show CDR1 as SGHRS and CDR2 as YFSETQ. This CDR3 is 15 amino acids long. As DNA, the CDR3 is TGCGCCAGCAGCTTGGCGAGCGGGGCCTACTACGAGCAGTACTTC. Translated: CASSLASGAYYEQYF.

The rearrangement links TRBV7-8 to TRBJ2-6, with TRBD1 as a possible D gene (6 bases). The CDR3 is made up of 17 amino acids. Trimming shortened V by 5 bases and J by 0 bases, and 14 bases separated the two germline ends. Germline lookup yields CDR1 SGHVS and CDR2 FQNEAQ. CDR3 sequence: CASSPTYRVSGANVLTF. The CDR3 coding sequence is TGTGCCAGCAGCCCAACCTACAGGGTCTCTGGGGCCAACGTCCTGACTTTC.

V and J are TRBV7-3 and TRBJ1-1, with a weak D call TRBD1 (5 bases). The CDR3 is 15 residues long. V lost 5 bases and J 0 bases, leaving 13 bases between the germline ends. Germline CDR1 and CDR2: SGHTA and FQGTGA. The CDR3 is CASSTTGTLNTEAFF. CDR3 coding DNA: TGTGCCAGCAGCACTACCGGGACTTTGAACACTGAAGCTTTCTTT.

This clone has more than one count but fewer than ten. The chain uses TRBV19 and TRBJ1-5, with a tentative D call TRBD1 (6 bases). This CDR3 is 15 amino acids long. Germline CDR1 and CDR2: LNHDA and SQIVND (reference sequence). V lost 2 bases, J lost 4 bases, and 12 bases lay in between. The CDR3: CASSISGGTNQPQHF. The CDR3 DNA reads TGTGCCAGTAGTATATCGGGAGGGACAAATCAGCCCCAGCATTTT.

The rearrangement links TRBV27 to TRBJ1-6; D might be TRBD1 (6 bases). Trimming took off 1 base at V and 7 bases at J, with 8 bases between the two ends. CDR1 and CDR2 from the germline V gene are MNHEY and SMNVEV (reference sequence). The CDR3 loop spans 14 amino acids. The CDR3 loop is CASSLLQGNSPLHF. The CDR3 region has the DNA TGTGCCAGCAGTTTATTACAGGGAAATTCACCCCTCCACTTT.

This chain joins TRBV3-1 (or the pseudogene TRBV3-2) and TRBJ1-3; D is unresolved. Per the germline V gene, CDR1 is LGHDT and CDR2 is YNNKEL (reference sequence). The CDR3 is 14 residues long. Trimming removed 2 bases from V and 4 bases from J, with 9 bases in between. DNA of the CDR3: TGTGCCAGCAGCCAACGAGGAGGGGGAAACACCATATATTTT. Translating it yields CASSQRGGGNTIYF.

CDR3 region: CASTLTGVGNTIYF. CDR3 coding DNA: TGTGCCAGCACTCTTACAGGGGTTGGAAACACCATATATTTT. The J gene is TRBJ1-3, the V gene TRBV11-2; 7 positions agree with TRBD1. The junction had 6 bases not matched to a gene; V was cut back by 7 bases and J by 3 bases. This CDR3 is built from 14 residues. CDR1 SGHAT and CDR2 FQNNGV come from the germline V gene.

The CDR3 loop reads CASSAGLAGEVSYEQYF. The CDR3 bases are TGCGCCAGCAGCGCGGGACTAGCGGGAGAGGTCTCCTACGAGCAGTACTTC. This rearrangement joins TRBV4-1 to TRBJ2-7, with 14 bases fitting TRBD2. CDR3 length: 17 amino acids. The ends lost 5 bases at V and 0 bases at J; junction bases unmatched: 6. Germline V gene sequence: CDR1 MGHRA, CDR2 YSYEKL.

In the case of this clone: Sequence at one end of the junction differs from germline and may be a read error. V is TRBV7-7 and J is TRBJ2-1; 8 nucleotides line up with TRBD2. This CDR3 is built from 14 residues. Germline V gene data show CDR1 as SSHAT and CDR2 as FNYEAQ (reference sequence). The CDR3 sequence is CASSHGGAYNEQFF. The CDR3 coding sequence is TGTGCTAGCAGCCACGGGGGGGCTTACAATGAGCAGTTCTTC.

The rearrangement uses TRBV27 and TRBJ2-7, with 7 bases aligning to TRBD1. The CDR3 is 12 residues long. The J segment lost 5 bases and the V segment lost 10 bases, leaving 8 bases of the junction unmatched. CDR1 and CDR2 (germline): MNHEY, SMNVEV (reference sequence). CDR3 in amino acids: CATGQVSNEQYF. CDR3 nucleotides: TGTGCCACTGGACAGGTTTCCAACGAGCAGTACTTC.

The gene calls are TRBV7-9 and TRBJ2-1; 13 nucleotides align to TRBD2. Germline V gives CDR1 SEHNR, CDR2 FQNEAQ (reference sequence). Trimming took 1 base from V and 6 from J; bases not matched to a gene: 6. There are 17 residues in the CDR3. The CDR3: CASSLGLAGGAGNEQFF. CDR3 bases: TGTGCCAGCAGCTTAGGACTAGCGGGGGGAGCGGGCAATGAGCAGTTCTTC. Looking up the rest from reference TRBV7-9 and TRBJ2-1 gives the full variable domain: DTGVSQNPRHKITKRGQNVTFRCDPISEHNRLYWYRQTLGQGPEFLTYFQNEAQLEKSRLLSDRFSAERPKGSFSTLEIQRTEQGDSAMYLCASSLGLAGGAGNEQFFGPGTRLTVL.

The chain combines TRBV9 with TRBJ2-5; 10 bases fit TRBD2. Unmatched junction bases numbered 8, after V lost 4 bases and J lost 5 bases. Germline lookup yields CDR1 SGDLS and CDR2 YYNGEE. The length of the CDR3 is 15 residues. The CDR3 region is CASSISGGAFETQYF. In DNA, the CDR3 is TGTGCCAGCAGCATAAGCGGGGGGGCGTTTGAGACCCAGTACTTC.

This clone came up once. The same CDR3 also results from other DNA sequences found in this sample. V and J are TRBV2 and TRBJ2-3; 7 bases fit TRBD2. Losses at the gene ends were 5 bases for V and 1 base for J; bases not matched to a gene: 6. This CDR3 comprises 15 residues. The germline CDR1 and CDR2 sequences are SNHLY and FYNNEI. The CDR3 is CASSPRSGGTDTQYF. The CDR3 DNA reads as TGTGCCAGCAGTCCCAGGAGCGGGGGCACAGATACGCAGTATTTT.

The rearrangement links TRBV6-2 or TRBV6-3 to TRBJ2-3; a weak D match, TRBD1 (5 bases). CDR1 and CDR2 (germline): MNHEY, SVGEGT. This CDR3 region has 14 residues. Deletions cut 4 bases from V and 3 bases from J, with 11 bases between. CDR3 in DNA: TGTGCCAGCAGTTGGCAGGGCTCAACAGATACGCAGTATTTT. This codes for CASSWQGSTDTQYF.

In this sample, this clone turned up once. The chain recombines TRBV29-1 with TRBJ1-4; TRBD1 is a possible D gene (6 bases). The CDR3 is 13 residues long. V lost 4 bases and J lost 6, with 12 bases in between. Germline V CDR1 and CDR2: SQVTM, ANQGSEA. CDR3 in amino acids: CSVAKDSYEKLFF. CDR3 sequence (DNA): TGCAGCGTTGCTAAGGACAGTTATGAAAAACTGTTTTTT.

The V call is TRBV30, the J call TRBJ2-1; 7 nucleotides align to TRBD2. The CDR3 totals 15 residues. Germline lookup yields CDR1 GTSNPN and CDR2 SVGIG (reference sequence). V gave up 0 bases and J gave up 6 bases; unmatched junction bases: 8. The CDR3 region is CAWSVRAGWGNEQFF. Written as DNA, the CDR3 is TGTGCCTGGAGTGTACGAGCGGGGTGGGGCAATGAGCAGTTCTTC.

Only a few counts were recorded for this clone. The chain combines TRBV9 with TRBJ1-2, with D unclear. The V end lost 0 bases, the J end lost 2 bases, and 8 bases lay between the germline ends. Looked up from germline, CDR1 is SGDLS and CDR2 is YYNGEE. This CDR3 is built from 14 residues. The CDR3, as DNA: TGTGCCAGCAGCGTAGGGGCAGGAAACTATGGCTACACCTTC. This encodes CASSVGAGNYGYTF. Full variable domain (remainder filled in from reference TRBV9 and TRBJ1-2): DSGVTQTPKHLITATGQRVTLRCSPRSGDLSVYWYQQSLDQGLQFLIQYYNGEERAKGNILERFSAQQFPDLHSELNLSSLELGDSALYFCASSVGAGNYGYTFGSGTRLTVV.

This clone was seen a single time. V and J are TRBV5-1 and TRBJ2-5; D might be TRBD2 (6 bases). V lost 4 bases to trimming and J lost 0 bases, with 16 bases between them. CDR3 size: 16 residues. The germline V gene has CDR1 SGHRS and CDR2 YFSETQ. The CDR3 sequence: CASSPGRLGNQETQYF. CDR3 bases: TGCGCCAGCAGCCCAGGGAGGTTGGGGAACCAAGAGACCCAGTACTTC.

The chain is built from TRBV19 and TRBJ2-1; 8 positions agree with TRBD2. Germline CDR1 is LNHDA and CDR2 is SQIVND (reference sequence). The V gene end was trimmed by 3 bases and the J gene end by 4 bases; junction bases not matched to a gene: 8. The CDR3 runs 16 residues. CDR3 coding DNA: TGTGCCAGTAGTATCGGTTGGGGACTAGAATACAATGAGCAGTTCTTC. This gives the protein CASSIGWGLEYNEQFF.

This chain uses TRBV5-1 with TRBJ2-1; D not certain. V gave up 4 bases and J gave up 0 bases, with 11 bases separating them. This CDR3 has 15 amino acids. Germline V CDR1 and CDR2: SGHRS, YFSETQ. The CDR3 sequence is CASSPPHSSYNEQFF. The CDR3 DNA reads TGCGCCAGCAGCCCGCCCCATAGCTCCTACAATGAGCAGTTCTTC.

The V call is TRBV11-2, the J call TRBJ2-1; 11 bases line up with TRBD2. Germline CDR1 SGHAT, CDR2 FQNNGV. J was trimmed by 4 bases and V by 4 bases; bases with no gene match: 6. CDR3 length: 16 amino acids. CDR3 nucleotides: TGTGCCAGCAGCTCCCTAGCGGGGGGCCTTTACAATGAGCAGTTCTTC. Encoded protein: CASSSLAGGLYNEQFF.

The CDR3 DNA is TGTGCCAGCAGCTTAGGTAGCGGGAGAACGAACACCGGGGAGCTGTTTTTT. It encodes CASSLGSGRTNTGELFF. The rearrangement joins TRBV7-8 to TRBJ2-2; TRBD2 aligns across 9 bases. CDR1 SGHVS and CDR2 FQNEAQ come from the germline V gene. The CDR3 runs 17 residues. V lost 1 base, J lost 0 bases, and 3 bases stayed unmatched. Drawing the rest from reference TRBV7-8 and TRBJ2-2, the complete variable domain is GAGVSQSPRYKVAKRGQDVALRCDPISGHVSLFWYQQALGQGPEFLTYFQNEAQLDKSGLPSDRFFAERPEGSVSTLKIQRTQQEDSAVYLCASSLGSGRTNTGELFFGEGSRLTVL.

This chain joins TRBV28 and TRBJ1-6; D is unclear. Germline lookup yields CDR1 MDHEN and CDR2 SYDVKM. The CDR3 sequence is 10 residues long. CDR3 sequence: CVTRGSPLHF. The CDR3 DNA reads TGTGTAACACGGGGTTCACCCCTCCACTTT.

This chain joins TRBV5-5 and TRBJ1-1, with TRBD1 matching over 7 bases. CDR1 and CDR2 (germline): SGHKS, YYEKEE (reference sequence). There are 15 residues in the CDR3. The trim removed 3 bases at V and 0 bases at J, leaving 5 bases unmatched. CDR3 amino acids: CASSSDRVMNTEAFF. CDR3 in DNA: TGTGCCAGCAGCTCCGACAGGGTTATGAACACTGAAGCTTTCTTT. Drawing the rest from reference TRBV5-5 and TRBJ1-1, the complete variable domain is DAGVTQSPTHLIKTRGQQVTLRCSPISGHKSVSWYQQVLGQGPQFIFQYYEKEERGRGNFPDRFSARQFPNYSSELNVNALLLGDSALYLCASSSDRVMNTEAFFGQGTRLTVV.

This clone was seen once. V usage is TRBV19 and J usage is TRBJ2-3; D unclear. The CDR3 is 15 amino acids. Germline V gene lookup returns CDR1 LNHDA and CDR2 SQIVND (reference sequence). The V end was cut by 2 bases, the J end by 1 base, with 10 bases between. CDR3 sequence: CASSIWRRRTDTQYF. The DNA for the CDR3 is TGTGCCAGTAGTATATGGCGGCGGCGCACAGATACGCAGTATTTT.

The chain carries TRBV2 and TRBJ1-3, with D unresolved. The CDR3 length is 16 residues. Germline V lookup: CDR1 SNHLY, CDR2 FYNNEI. Trimming cost V 6 bases and J 0 bases, with 15 bases left between them. The CDR3 DNA reads TGTGCCAGCAGACAATCCACAGTGGGCTCTGGAAACACCATATATTTT. Amino acids: CASRQSTVGSGNTIYF. The full variable domain, in which reference TRBV2 and TRBJ1-3 provide the parts outside the CDR3, is EPEVTQTPSHQVTQMGQEVILRCVPISNHLYFYWYRQILGQKVEFLVSFYNNEISEKSEIFDDQFSVERPDGSNFTLKIRSTKLEDSAMYFCASRQSTVGSGNTIYFGEGSWLTVV.